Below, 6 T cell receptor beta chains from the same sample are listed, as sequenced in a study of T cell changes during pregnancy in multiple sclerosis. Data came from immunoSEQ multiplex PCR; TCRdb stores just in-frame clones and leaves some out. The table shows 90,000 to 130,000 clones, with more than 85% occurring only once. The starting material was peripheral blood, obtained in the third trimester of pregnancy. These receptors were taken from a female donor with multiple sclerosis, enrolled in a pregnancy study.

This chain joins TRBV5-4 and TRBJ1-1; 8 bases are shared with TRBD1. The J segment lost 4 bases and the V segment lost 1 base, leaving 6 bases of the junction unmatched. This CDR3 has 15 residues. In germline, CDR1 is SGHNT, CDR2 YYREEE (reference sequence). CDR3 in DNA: TGTGCCAGCAGCTTGAACAGGGGGGAGAGCACTGAAGCTTTCTTT. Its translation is CASSLNRGESTEAFF.

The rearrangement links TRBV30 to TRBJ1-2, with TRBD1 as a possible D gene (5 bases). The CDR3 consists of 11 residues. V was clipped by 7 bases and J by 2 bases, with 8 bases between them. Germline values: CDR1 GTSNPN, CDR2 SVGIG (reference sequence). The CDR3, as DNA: TGTGCCTTGGGGGGGAACTATGGCTACACCTTC. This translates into CALGGNYGYTF.

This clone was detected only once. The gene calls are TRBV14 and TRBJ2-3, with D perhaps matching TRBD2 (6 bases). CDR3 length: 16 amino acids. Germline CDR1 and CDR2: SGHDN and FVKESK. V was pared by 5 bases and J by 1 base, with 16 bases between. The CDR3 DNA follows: TGTGCCAGCAGCAGCGGCTTCGGGAGTGGCACAGATACGCAGTATTTT. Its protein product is CASSSGFGSGTDTQYF.

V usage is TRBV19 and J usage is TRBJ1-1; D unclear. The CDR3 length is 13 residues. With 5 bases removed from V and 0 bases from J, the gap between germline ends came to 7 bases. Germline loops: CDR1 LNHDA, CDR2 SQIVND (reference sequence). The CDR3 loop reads CASSPTMNTEAFF. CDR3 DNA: TGTGCCAGTAGTCCAACAATGAACACTGAAGCTTTCTTT.

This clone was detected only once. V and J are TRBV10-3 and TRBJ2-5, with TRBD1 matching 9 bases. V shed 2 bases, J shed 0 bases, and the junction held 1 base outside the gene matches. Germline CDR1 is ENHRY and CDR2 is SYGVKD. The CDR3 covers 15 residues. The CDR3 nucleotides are TGTGCCATCAGTGAGGACAGGGGGTACCAAGAGACCCAGTACTTC. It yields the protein CAISEDRGYQETQYF.

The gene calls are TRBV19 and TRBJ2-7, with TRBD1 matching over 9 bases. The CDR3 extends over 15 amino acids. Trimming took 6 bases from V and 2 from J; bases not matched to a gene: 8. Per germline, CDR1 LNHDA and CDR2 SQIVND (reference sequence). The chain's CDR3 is CASSDRGGGPYEQYF. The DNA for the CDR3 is TGTGCCAGTAGCGACAGGGGGGGAGGCCCCTACGAGCAGTACTTC.